Listed below are T cell receptor beta chains from one sample, sequenced in a study of T cells expressing NK-cell markers. TCRdb re-called the 5' RACE reads and gives one entry per CDR3 protein, without DNA. Its table lists about 150,000 distinct CDR3 sequences. What was sequenced was blood T cells: a sorted CD56 or NKG2C T cell subset, CD4+ or CD8+ T cells, or bulk PBMC T cells (not recorded which). The receptors stem from a woman in her forties or fifties in good health. Each CDR3 is given with its conserved first and last residue. Each record gives: J gene, V gene, CDR3 protein.

TRBJ2-1 TRBV7-9 CASVSLEAGGPIDEQFF
TRBJ1-2 TRBV6-5 CASSLSTGPVDYGYTF
TRBJ2-7 TRBV4-1 CASSQGTGGSYSYEQYF
TRBJ2-5 TRBV24-1 CATSADPPKETQYF
TRBJ2-2 TRBV11-2 CASSSPPGAVGELFF
TRBJ2-1 TRBV24-1 CATSETVGNEQFF
TRBJ1-1 TRBV4-1 CASSPRGSGAFF
TRBJ1-2 TRBV3-1 CASSAGVNYGYTF
TRBJ2-2 TRBV6-1 CAGYRETGELFF
TRBJ2-7 TRBV11-2 CASSLVRLADYEQYF
TRBJ1-5 TRBV5-5 CASSWVSNQPQHF
TRBJ2-3 TRBV28 CASSRLAASTDTQYF
TRBJ2-1 TRBV12-3/TRBV12-4 CASSIESADEQFF
TRBJ2-3 TRBV7-2 CASSLRQELYTDTQYF
TRBJ1-1 TRBV7-6 CASSWGQGNTEAFF
TRBJ2-1 TRBV9 CASSYTQGPVYNEQFF
TRBJ2-3 TRBV27 CASSFGTPFADTQYF
TRBJ2-1 TRBV5-6 CASSLEVGTKQFF
TRBJ2-1 TRBV27 CASSLSTSGSYPYNEQFF
TRBJ2-1 TRBV24-1 CATSDLGYDEQFF
TRBJ1-1 TRBV6-1 CASRWDREFLNTEAFF
TRBJ1-1 TRBV5-1 CASSSGQVEAFF
TRBJ1-5 TRBV2 CASSELAGGWRPQHF
TRBJ1-2 TRBV4-1 CASSQGGTGLQGYTF
TRBJ2-7 TRBV7-9 CASSYDLETYEQYF
TRBJ1-4 TRBV18 CASSVWNNEKLFF
TRBJ2-1 TRBV24-1 CATSDMTAFNEQFF
TRBJ1-2 TRBV27 CASSFRANYGYTF
TRBJ2-1 TRBV4-1 CASSQGAGGPYNEQFF
TRBJ1-1 TRBV7-3 CASSSPTGEAFF
TRBJ2-1 TRBV27 CASTGRHNEQFF
TRBJ2-1 TRBV10-3 CAISEGTSAYNEQFF
TRBJ1-2 TRBV6-1 CASSEADSNYGYTF
TRBJ2-7 TRBV7-2 CASSLFTGKAYEQYF
TRBJ2-1 TRBV4-1 CASSPRTSVGYNEQFF
TRBJ1-1 TRBV4-1 CASSQGPGMAFF
TRBJ2-1 TRBV27 CASSARDVMNEQFF
TRBJ1-3 TRBV6-1 CASHSWVEELSSGNTIYF
TRBJ2-3 TRBV7-9 CASSRNPDTQYF
TRBJ2-3 TRBV27 CASSLYPQVTDTQYF
TRBJ2-7 TRBV11-3 CASSLLSSVYEQYF
TRBJ1-1 TRBV5-4 CASSSPSEVGTEAFF
TRBJ1-5 TRBV6-6 CASSYSREGHQPQHF
TRBJ2-1 TRBV20-1 CSARGYSGSLNEQFF